This TCR beta chain is from a study of shared clonotypes between healthy human individuals. Study findings and constraints: Against clonotypes common to all four donors, non-shared ones had lower generation probabilities.

CDR1 and CDR2 from the germline V gene are MNHEY and SMNVEV (reference sequence). Losses at the gene ends were 5 bases for V and 2 bases for J; bases not matched to a gene: 5. The CDR3 is 16 amino acids. As for this clone: Its antigen is not known.

It was at deep level that the assay was run. Over several immunoSEQ plates, each subset's genomic DNA was distributed in even portions. TCRdb keeps only in-frame clones here, not all; method: immunoSEQ multiplex PCR. In the table there are about 2.2 million clones, roughly 91% of which are singletons. Naive CD8 cells lacked CD45RO and underwent positive selection for CCR7, leaving out terminally differentiated effector memory CD45RA+ cells. This TCR was sampled from a man in his late teens or twenties in good health. Some clones in this sample may be carry-over from other donors' samples. The sequenced sample was naive CD8+ T cells from PBMCs. The rearrangement links TRBV27 to TRBJ2-7; TRBD2 matches at 14 bases. The CDR3 region is CASSKVTSGRAYEQYF. The CDR3 nucleotides read TGTGCCAGCAGTAAGGTGACTAGCGGGAGGGCCTACGAGCAGTACTTC.